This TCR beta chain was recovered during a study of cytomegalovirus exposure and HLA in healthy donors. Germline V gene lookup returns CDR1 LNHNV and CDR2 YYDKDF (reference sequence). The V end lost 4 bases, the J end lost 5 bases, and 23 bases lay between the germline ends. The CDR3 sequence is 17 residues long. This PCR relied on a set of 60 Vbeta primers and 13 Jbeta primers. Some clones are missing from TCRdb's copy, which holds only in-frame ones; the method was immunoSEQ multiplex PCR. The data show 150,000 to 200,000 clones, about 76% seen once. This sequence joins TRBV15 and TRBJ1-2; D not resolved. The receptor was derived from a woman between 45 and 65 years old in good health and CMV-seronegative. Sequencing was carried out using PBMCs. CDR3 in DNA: TGTGCCACCAGCACGCCGTCGGTAGGTGGAGGGCGGTATGGCTACACCTTC. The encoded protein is CATSTPSVGGGRYGYTF. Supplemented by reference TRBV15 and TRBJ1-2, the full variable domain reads DAMVIQNPRYQVTQFGKPVTLSCSQTLNHNVMYWYQQKSSQAPKLLFHYYDKDFNNEADTPDNFQSRRPNTSFCFLDIRSPGLGDTAMYLCATSTPSVGGGRYGYTFGSGTRLTVV.